This record covers a single T cell receptor beta chain. Its specificity is not known. Repertoires were generated with immunoSEQ multiplex PCR, while TCRdb's copy carries only in-frame clones and drops some. The sample consists of some 110,000 clones, 88% of them appearing once. The data originate from a study of T cell responses to AZD1222 COVID-19 vaccine. The CDR3 totals 13 residues. The germline V gene encodes CDR1 SGHDT and CDR2 YYEEEE. Trimming took 4 bases from V and 5 from J, leaving 13 bases between them. General study results and limits: Unmutated variant regions are reportedly the target of nearly half of TCRs that are spike-specific.

This clonotype was sampled from an adult who received the AZD1222 COVID-19 vaccine. The chain joins TRBV5-6 to TRBJ2-7; D is possibly TRBD1 or TRBD2 (7 bases each). Sample: peripheral blood, taken 28 days after the second AZD1222 dose. The CDR3 spells CASSLGGGHEQYF. Written as DNA, the CDR3 is TGTGCCAGCAGCCTGGGAGGGGGCCACGAGCAGTACTTC.